This TCR beta chain was profiled in a study of shared clonotypes between healthy human individuals. Here immunoSEQ multiplex PCR was the method, and the copy in TCRdb shows in-frame clones only, minus some. The sample shows about a million clones, 75% of them seen only once. Turning to this clone: The antigen is unknown.

V shed 6 bases, J shed 1 base, and the junction held 6 bases outside the gene matches. CDR3 length: 14 residues. CDR1 is SNHLY, CDR2 FYNNEI, per germline. General study findings and limits: Naive subsets generally had larger estimated richness than memory subsets.

The chain carries TRBV2 and TRBJ2-7; 7 bases match TRBD1. The specimen sequenced was memory CD4+ T cells sorted from blood. Subset noted: CD45RA-negative fraction. The TCR was taken from a man between 18 and 35 years old in good health. The DNA for the CDR3 is TGTGCCAGCAGAGCCGGACAGGCTTCCTACGAGCAGTACTTC. Translated, it gives CASRAGQASYEQYF. The complete variable domain, with remaining parts taken from reference TRBV2 and TRBJ2-7, reads EPEVTQTPSHQVTQMGQEVILRCVPISNHLYFYWYRQILGQKVEFLVSFYNNEISEKSEIFDDQFSVERPDGSNFTLKIRSTKLEDSAMYFCASRAGQASYEQYFGPGTRLTVT.